Presented here are 24 T cell receptor beta chains from one specimen sequenced in a study of T cells after yellow fever vaccination. MiXCR, run by TCRdb on the 5' RACE reads, gives a single entry per CDR3 protein. The data show fewer than 500,000 distinct CDR3 sequences, with around 19% seen just once and about 18% held by the top ten. The sequencing used PBMCs, collected before the yellow fever booster vaccination. These receptors all come from a young man who received the YFV17D yellow fever vaccine.

This clonotype appeared a few times. The chain has TRBV7-9 and TRBJ2-3, with 10 bases aligning to TRBD2. CDR1 SEHNR and CDR2 FQNEAQ come from the germline V gene (reference sequence). V shed 5 bases and J 4 bases; nucleotides not matched to a gene: 9. There are 16 residues in the CDR3. The CDR3 sequence: CASSPRGTSESDTQYF. CDR3 DNA: TGTGCCAGCAGCCCAAGGGGGACTAGCGAGTCAGATACGCAGTATTTT.

The V call is TRBV3-1, the J call TRBJ2-1; D is tentatively TRBD1 or TRBD2 (6 bases each). Germline V gene sequence: CDR1 LGHDT, CDR2 YNNKEL (reference sequence). V was clipped by 4 bases and J by 5 bases, with 21 bases between them. This CDR3 has 17 residues. CDR3 loop: CASSPLKGGTSDNEQFF. The CDR3 nucleotides read TGTGCCAGCAGCCCCCTGAAGGGGGGTACCTCAGACAATGAGCAGTTCTTC.

This clonotype was found a few times. The V gene is TRBV9, the J gene TRBJ2-4, with 8 bases fitting TRBD2. Trimming at V came to 4 bases and at J to 4 bases, leaving 4 bases not matched to a gene. This CDR3 contains 14 residues. Germline V lookup: CDR1 SGDLS, CDR2 YYNGEE. This chain's CDR3 is CASSPSSGKNIQYF. Here the CDR3 DNA reads TGTGCCAGCAGCCCGTCTAGCGGGAAAAACATTCAGTACTTC.

This clonotype was counted a few times. V gene TRBV7-6 combines with J gene TRBJ1-2, with unresolved D. V lost 2 bases and J lost 5, with 6 bases in between. CDR1 and CDR2 (germline): SGHVS, FNYEAQ. The CDR3 is 12 amino acids. The CDR3 sequence: CASSLHGYGYTF. The CDR3 DNA reads TGTGCCAGCAGCTTACACGGGTATGGCTACACCTTC.

The chain recombines TRBV6-1 with TRBJ2-5; 10 bases match TRBD2. The CDR3 contains 14 residues. V shed 2 bases and J 6 bases; nucleotides not matched to a gene: 3. Germline V lookup: CDR1 MNHNS, CDR2 SASEGT. CDR3 sequence: CASSEQAGGKTQYF. CDR3 in DNA: TGTGCCAGCAGTGAACAAGCGGGGGGGAAGACCCAGTACTTC.

This clonotype was seen a handful of times. V and J are TRBV5-1 and TRBJ2-7; a weak D match, TRBD1 (6 bases). CDR3 length: 15 residues. Trimming cost V 4 bases and J 3 bases, with 17 bases left between them. CDR1 and CDR2 (germline): SGHRS, YFSETQ. The DNA of the CDR3 is TGCGCCAGCAGCCCTGACAGGAGGACCGACTACGAGCAGTACTTC. Translation gives CASSPDRRTDYEQYF.

This clonotype was seen a handful of times. This chain uses TRBV11-3 with TRBJ2-1, with D possibly matching TRBD2 (5 bases). With 9 bases removed from V and 5 bases from J, the gap between germline ends came to 14 bases. CDR1 SGHNT and CDR2 YENEEA come from the germline V gene. The CDR3 has 13 residues. CDR3 in DNA: TGTGCCAGTTCCCGCCGGGGTGACAATGAGCAGTTCTTC. Translation gives CASSRRGDNEQFF.

This sequence joins TRBV4-1 and TRBJ1-5, with D uncertain. The germline CDR1 and CDR2 sequences are MGHRA and YSYEKL. Deletions cut 1 base from V and 0 bases from J, with 10 bases between. The CDR3 runs 16 residues. The CDR3 region is CASSQASRYSNQPQHF. In DNA, the CDR3 is TGCGCCAGCAGCCAAGCCAGCAGATATAGCAATCAGCCCCAGCATTTT.

The V call is TRBV6-2 or TRBV6-3, the J call TRBJ2-3; tentative D call: TRBD1 (6 bases). V shed 4 bases and J shed 6 bases, with 17 bases lying between them. From germline, CDR1 is MNHEY and CDR2 SVGEGT. CDR3 length: 15 amino acids. The DNA of the CDR3 is TGTGCCAGCAGTTCCCAGGGGTCCCTTTCGGATACGCAGTATTTT. This translates into CASSSQGSLSDTQYF.

This clonotype has a handful of counts. The gene calls are TRBV5-5 and TRBJ1-1; D is ambiguous. The CDR3 length is 12 residues. Germline loops: CDR1 SGHKS, CDR2 YYEKEE (reference sequence). Between the trimmed V and J ends, which lost 1 base and 7 bases, there was a span of 8 bases. The chain's CDR3 is CASSLMVNEAFF. In nucleotides, the CDR3 is TGTGCCAGCAGCTTGATGGTGAATGAAGCTTTCTTT.

CDR3 sequence (DNA): TGTGCCAGCAGTGGGACCCGTAACCGGGATCGCTCTGGAAACACCATATATTTT. It is translated as CASSGTRNRDRSGNTIYF. The chain links TRBV6-5 to TRBJ1-3; D possibly corresponds to TRBD1 (5 bases). This CDR3 has 18 amino acids. Germline CDR1 reads MNHEY; CDR2 reads SVGAGI. V was cut by 5 bases and J by 0 bases, with 20 bases left in between.

This rearrangement joins TRBV9 to TRBJ2-1; the D gene could be TRBD1 or TRBD2 (5 bases each). Per the germline V gene, CDR1 is SGDLS and CDR2 is YYNGEE. The CDR3 has 14 amino acids. Trimming took off 4 bases at V and 8 bases at J, with 16 bases between the two ends. Written as DNA, the CDR3 is TGTGCCAGCAGCCCTTGGTGGGGGACGCATGAGCAGTTCTTC. It specifies CASSPWWGTHEQFF.

The sample holds many counts of this clonotype. The gene calls are TRBV20-1 and TRBJ2-7, with unresolved D. Trimming left V 1 base short and J 0 bases short, with 4 bases between. CDR1 DFQATT and CDR2 SNEGSKA come from the germline V gene (reference sequence). This CDR3 has 12 residues. CDR3 nucleotides: TGCAGTGCTAGAGGTCTCTCCTACGAGCAGTACTTC. Translated, it gives CSARGLSYEQYF.

The table lists this clonotype with a few counts. This chain links TRBV11-2 with TRBJ2-1; D unclear. CDR1 is SGHAT, CDR2 FQNNGV, per germline. The CDR3 is 15 residues long. The V and J ends lost 1 base and 4 bases respectively, with 11 bases between them. The CDR3 protein is CASSLVRFRYNEQFF. Here the CDR3 DNA reads TGTGCCAGCAGCTTAGTCAGGTTTCGGTACAATGAGCAGTTCTTC.

V gene TRBV11-2 combines with J gene TRBJ2-2; D is perhaps TRBD2 (5 bases). V lost 6 bases and J lost 4, with 9 bases in between. This CDR3 contains 13 residues. The V gene's germline CDR1 is SGHAT and CDR2 FQNNGV. The DNA of the CDR3 is TGTGCCAGCAGTGTAGGAGGCACCGGGGAGCTGTTTTTT. Protein: CASSVGGTGELFF.

This clonotype has a count of ten or more. CDR3 amino acids: CSAHRAGGGTDTQYF. The CDR3 nucleotides are TGCAGTGCCCACCGAGCGGGGGGTGGGACAGATACGCAGTATTTT. The V call is TRBV20-1, the J call TRBJ2-3, with TRBD2 matching 9 bases. The germline gives CDR1 DFQATT, CDR2 SNEGSKA (reference sequence). Trimming at V came to 6 bases and at J to 3 bases, leaving 10 bases not matched to a gene. The CDR3 contains 15 residues.

The genes are TRBV10-3 and TRBJ1-3, with TRBD1 as a possible D gene (6 bases). This CDR3 has 13 amino acids. The germline V gene has CDR1 ENHRY and CDR2 SYGVKD. The V and J ends lost 6 bases and 3 bases respectively, with 9 bases between them. CDR3 in amino acids: CAIRQGNGNTIYF. As DNA, the CDR3 is TGTGCCATCAGACAGGGTAATGGAAACACCATATATTTT.

This clonotype was picked up a small number of times. V usage is TRBV20-1 and J usage is TRBJ2-3, with TRBD2 matching over 11 bases. This CDR3 region has 17 residues. CDR1 and CDR2 (germline): DFQATT, SNEGSKA (reference sequence). With 3 bases clipped from V and 0 bases from J, the junction kept 8 bases outside the gene matches. The CDR3: CSASRPSGGTSTDTQYF. DNA of the CDR3: TGCAGTGCTAGTAGGCCTAGCGGGGGGACTAGCACAGATACGCAGTATTTT.

Many counts were recorded for this clonotype. DNA for the CDR3: TGTGCCAGCAGTCCGGGTGTTAGCGGGGGTTTCACAGATACGCAGTATTTT. This encodes CASSPGVSGGFTDTQYF. The chain is built from TRBV6-6 and TRBJ2-3; 9 bases align to TRBD2. The germline gives CDR1 MNHNY, CDR2 SVGAGI (reference sequence). Trimming removed 5 bases from V and 2 bases from J; junction bases left unmatched: 11. This CDR3 has 17 amino acids.

This clonotype was counted a few times. The CDR3 end shows no conserved phenylalanine or tryptophan, and so a read error is likely. The limits of the CDR3 on the DNA are not certain, so only TCRdb's listed CDR3 is given. V and J are TRBV6-5 and TRBJ2-5; the D segment call TRBD2 is taken from the table without a DNA check. The germline gives CDR1 MNHEY, CDR2 SVGAGI. The CDR3 has 14 residues if both end residues are counted. CDR3 in amino acids: CASSYSPTGSGATY.

This clonotype was recorded a few times. The V and J genes are TRBV15 and TRBJ1-4; D is uncertain. This CDR3 has 15 residues. The germline V gene has CDR1 LNHNV and CDR2 YYDKDF (reference sequence). The V gene lost 5 bases and the J gene lost 0 bases, with 10 bases spanning the gap. CDR3 coding DNA: TGTGCCACCAGCTTCTTTACTGCAACTAATGAAAAACTGTTTTTT. Encoded protein: CATSFFTATNEKLFF.

This clonotype was found a few times. V usage is TRBV12-3 or TRBV12-4 and J usage is TRBJ1-5, with D possibly TRBD1 on 5 matching bases. The germline V and J ends were trimmed by 4 bases and 6 bases, with 10 bases remaining between them. The CDR3 runs 13 residues. The CDR3 sequence: CASSSPDSQPQHF. The CDR3 nucleotides read TGTGCCAGCAGTTCCCCAGACAGTCAGCCCCAGCATTTT.

Ten or more counts support this clonotype. The CDR3: CASSPGRQETQYF. The CDR3 region has the DNA TGTGCCAGCTCCCCTGGACGGCAAGAGACCCAGTACTTC. The chain is built from TRBV18 and TRBJ2-5; D is unclear. Germline V lookup: CDR1 KGHSH, CDR2 LQKENI. This CDR3 region has 13 residues. Deletions cut 6 bases from V and 2 bases from J, with 10 bases between.

The chain links TRBV15 to TRBJ1-6; D not resolved. Trimming removed 4 bases at V and 10 bases at J, with 8 bases between. The germline CDR1 and CDR2 sequences are LNHNV and YYDKDF (reference sequence). The CDR3 has 12 residues. The CDR3 is CATSTSNSPLHF. The CDR3, as DNA: TGTGCCACCAGCACCTCGAACTCACCCCTCCACTTT. Filled out from reference TRBV15 and TRBJ1-6, the complete variable domain reads DAMVIQNPRYQVTQFGKPVTLSCSQTLNHNVMYWYQQKSSQAPKLLFHYYDKDFNNEADTPDNFQSRRPNTSFCFLDIRSPGLGDTAMYLCATSTSNSPLHFGNGTRLTVT.